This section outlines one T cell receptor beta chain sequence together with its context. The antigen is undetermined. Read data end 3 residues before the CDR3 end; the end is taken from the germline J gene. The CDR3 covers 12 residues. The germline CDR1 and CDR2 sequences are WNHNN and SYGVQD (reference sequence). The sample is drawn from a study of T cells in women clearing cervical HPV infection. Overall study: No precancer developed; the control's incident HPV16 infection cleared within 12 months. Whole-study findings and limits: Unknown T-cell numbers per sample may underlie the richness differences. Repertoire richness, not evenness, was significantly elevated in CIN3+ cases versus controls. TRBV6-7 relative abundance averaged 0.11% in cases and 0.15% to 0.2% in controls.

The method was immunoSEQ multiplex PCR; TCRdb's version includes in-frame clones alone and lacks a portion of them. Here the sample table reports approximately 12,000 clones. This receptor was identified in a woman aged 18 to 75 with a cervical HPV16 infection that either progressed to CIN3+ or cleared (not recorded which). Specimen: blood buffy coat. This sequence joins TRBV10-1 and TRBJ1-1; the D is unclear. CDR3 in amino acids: CASSEARLKAFF. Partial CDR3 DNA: TGCGCCAGCAGTGAAGCACGGTTGAAA.